One sample yielded the 7 T cell receptor beta chains listed below, sequenced in a study of blood T cell repertoires in COVID-19. Generated by immunoSEQ multiplex PCR, the TCRdb table keeps only in-frame clones and is missing some. The sample comprises 100,000 or so clones, 72% of which are singletons, and under 15% rests with the top ten. The specimen sequenced was peripheral blood. The receptor source for this set is a woman at least 80 years old with acute or convalescent COVID-19.

The chain links TRBV6-5 to TRBJ1-3, with 10 bases that match TRBD1. V was clipped by 0 bases and J by 2 bases; unmatched bases: 1. The CDR3 loop spans 16 amino acids. CDR1 is MNHEY and CDR2 is SVGAGI in the germline V gene. The CDR3 protein is CASSYSGTGAGNTIYF. The CDR3 DNA follows: TGTGCCAGCAGTTACTCGGGGACAGGGGCTGGAAACACCATATATTTT.

V gene TRBV11-2 combines with J gene TRBJ2-7; TRBD1 might be the D (6 bases). The V gene lost 5 bases and the J gene lost 0 bases, with 17 bases spanning the gap. Germline loops: CDR1 SGHAT, CDR2 FQNNGV. This CDR3 is 16 amino acids long. CDR3: CASSLYWTASSYEQYF. As DNA, the CDR3 is TGTGCCAGCAGCCTATACTGGACAGCGAGCTCCTACGAGCAGTACTTC.

V gene TRBV2 combines with J gene TRBJ2-3; a weak D match, TRBD1 (6 bases). V dropped 6 bases and J dropped 0 bases, with 10 bases sitting between them. Germline V gene sequence: CDR1 SNHLY, CDR2 FYNNEI. This CDR3 region has 14 residues. The CDR3 DNA is TGTGCCAGCAGGGGGACACCGAGCACAGATACGCAGTATTTT. Its translation: CASRGTPSTDTQYF.

The table lists this clone with a count of one. V usage is TRBV7-2 and J usage is TRBJ1-2, with a possible D match to TRBD1 (6 bases). CDR3 size: 15 residues. Trimming cost V 5 bases and J 8 bases, with 21 bases left between them. Per germline, CDR1 SGHTA and CDR2 FQGNSA. This CDR3 is CASSQTIGQIEGYTF. DNA of the CDR3: TGTGCCAGCAGCCAAACTATAGGACAGATAGAGGGCTACACCTTC.

V and J are TRBV18 and TRBJ1-1; D is unclear. The CDR3 totals 13 residues. V lost 2 bases and J lost 1, with 5 bases in between. The germline CDR1 and CDR2 sequences are KGHSH and LQKENI. The CDR3 sequence is CASSPEQNTEAFF. Written as DNA, the CDR3 is TGTGCCAGCTCACCAGAGCAGAACACTGAAGCTTTCTTT.

This chain uses TRBV5-4 with TRBJ1-2, with D perhaps matching TRBD1 (6 bases). Trimming stripped 0 bases from V and 4 bases from J, with 10 bases between. CDR1 SGHNT and CDR2 YYREEE come from the germline V gene (reference sequence). This CDR3 is 14 amino acids long. The CDR3 DNA reads as TGTGCCAGCAGCTTGGGCCGGGACACCTATGGCTACACCTTC. Translation: CASSLGRDTYGYTF.

The chain carries TRBV5-1 and TRBJ1-5; TRBD1 is a possible D gene (6 bases). Looked up from germline, CDR1 is SGHRS and CDR2 is YFSETQ. CDR3 length: 15 residues. Trimming stripped 0 bases from V and 5 bases from J, with 12 bases between. This chain's CDR3 is CASSLAGVGDQPQHF. Written as DNA, the CDR3 is TGCGCCAGCAGCTTGGCAGGGGTTGGGGATCAGCCCCAGCATTTT.